Listed below are T cell receptor beta chains from one sample, sequenced in a study of shared clonotypes between healthy human individuals. Method: immunoSEQ multiplex PCR; TCRdb's copy keeps in-frame clones and lacks some. The sample lists 950,000 to 1,200,000 clones, around three quarters occurring once. Sequenced input: memory CD4+ T cells from PBMCs. These receptors came from a man in his late teens or twenties in good health. Some clones in this sample may be carry-over from other donors' samples. Both conserved end residues are trimmed from each CDR3. A D gene is named only where the DNA matches it firmly.

V gene,D gene,CDR3 protein
TRBV7-9,-,ASSLVGGQPQH
TRBV5-4,-,ASSLGPGDTQY
TRBV7-6,-,ASSLALFGTEAF
TRBV2,TRBD1,ASSIATDRDSNQPQH
TRBV6-1,-,ASTRWGGETQY
TRBV30,-,AWSSLRTFLDTGELF
TRBV28,TRBD2,ASSLISSGTNTDTQY
TRBV30,-,AWDSSRYNEQF
TRBV5-4,-,ASSLGAGVTYEQY
TRBV11-2,-,ASSLETKETQY
TRBV5-6,TRBD2,ASSLSASGSYEQY
TRBV5-1,-,ASSSNLAWSGDTQY
TRBV4-2,TRBD1,ASSQVRQGGYGYT
TRBV9,-,ASSWELGTEAF
TRBV6-1,-,ASSEAPTNSYEQY
TRBV7-3,-,ASSLSPGNEQF
TRBV2,TRBD2,ASTSSAGGYNEQF
TRBV7-2,TRBD2,ASSLVGSGYNEQF
TRBV28,TRBD2,ASRGLAGVAYNEQF
TRBV19,-,ASSTLIRTEAF
TRBV15,-,ATSPTGLRTANTGELF
TRBV28,TRBD1,ATLWTGMFFGYT
TRBV2,TRBD1,ASERQGGNTIY
TRBV18,-,ASSPPSLGAWEQY
TRBV6-5,TRBD1,ASSYSGQGGYEQY
TRBV9,-,ASSVAGKSYEQY
TRBV11-2,-,ASSSPGEDTGELF
TRBV28,-,ASSLLQGGGGYT
TRBV5-1,-,ASSLAGPMIAF
TRBV6-1,-,ASSEFIIYTEAF
TRBV28,-,ASSPPGFNYGYT
TRBV30,TRBD2,AWNPLAGGTNNEQF
TRBV11-3,-,ASSAQIIDTQY
TRBV14,TRBD1,ASSRNRGLLYGYT
TRBV28,TRBD2,ASSFSGLAGGPDTQY
TRBV14,-,ASSQGAWDGYT
TRBV11-2,-,ASSLTGFGYT
TRBV6-5,-,ASSKINRDGYT
TRBV7-9,-,ASSLTLANEQF
TRBV5-1,TRBD2,ASSSSGTTDTQY
TRBV19,TRBD1,ASSMEGPGQGARNEQF
TRBV25-1,-,ASSENPGSGYT
TRBV18,-,ASLASENTGELF
TRBV6-5,-,ASSYSGGTEETQY